The 2 T cell receptor beta chains listed next were all sequenced from one sample in a study of T cells in Graves' hyperthyroidism and ophthalmopathy. RNA transcripts yielded amplified TCR beta CDR3 regions. During a first-round RT-PCR of the TCR CDR3, the HTBI primer set was used. One entry per CDR3 protein, called by TCRdb with MiXCR from the multiplex PCR reads. The data show a few hundred thousand distinct CDR3 sequences, around 21% seen once. Material: blood. The receptors were gathered from a man aged 18-30 years with Graves' hyperthyroidism.

This clonotype was seen at least ten times. The chain couples TRBV28 to TRBJ1-3; D is unclear. V lost 6 bases and J lost 8, with 11 bases in between. Germline CDR1 is MDHEN and CDR2 is SYDVKM. The CDR3 runs to 12 residues. The CDR3 DNA reads as TGTGCCAGCAGGGACCCATCGGACACCATATATTTT. Translated: CASRDPSDTIYF. Variable domain in full (rest from reference TRBV28 and TRBJ1-3): DVKVTQSSRYLVKRTGEKVFLECVQDMDHENMFWYRQDPGLGLRLIYFSYDVKMKEKGDIPEGYSVSREKKERFSLILESASTNQTSMYLCASRDPSDTIYFGEGSWLTVV.

The table lists this clonotype with a few counts. The chain recombines TRBV12-3 or TRBV12-4 with TRBJ1-2, with a possible D match to TRBD1 (6 bases). Trimming cost V 2 bases and J 6 bases, with 10 bases left between them. CDR3 length equals 13 residues. The CDR3 is CASSLIQGHGYTF. CDR3 DNA: TGTGCCAGCAGTTTAATCCAGGGGCATGGCTACACCTTC.